The source of this T cell receptor (beta chain) is a study of spatial heterogeneity in lung cancer. One entry per CDR3 protein, called by TCRdb with MiXCR from the 5' RACE reads. The data show roughly 8,800 distinct CDR3 sequences, with roughly 4.5% seen just once and 11% held by the top ten. The table lists this clonotype with many counts. What it binds is unknown. Trimming removed 2 bases from V and 0 bases from J, with 14 bases in between. Germline CDR1 is SEHNR and CDR2 is FQNEAQ (reference sequence). The CDR3 has 17 amino acids. Points from the study as a whole: Expanded intratumoral alpha and beta TCR counts tracked tumor mutation counts.

Time point denoted: sample taken at primary tumor resection. The donor population consisted of just over 70 patients with untreated, early-stage non-small cell lung cancer. Whole RNA, which was extracted from tumor, nontumor lung tissue or frozen PBMC, was sequenced without any cell sorting. V and J are TRBV7-9 and TRBJ1-3; D not resolved. The starting material was lung tumor tissue, obtained at surgery. This sequence was found in a female donor with early-stage non-small cell lung cancer. The CDR3 loop is CASSLTEYLTSGNTIYF. The CDR3 DNA reads TGTGCCAGCAGCTTAACGGAGTATTTGACCTCTGGAAACACCATATATTTT.